This TCR beta chain was found in a study of PD-L1 blockade in urothelial cancer. About the study: Patients began atezolizumab, 1,200 mg intravenously every 3 weeks, in about 2014.

Generated by immunoSEQ multiplex PCR, the TCRdb table keeps only in-frame clones and is missing some. The repertoire has some 120,000 clones, roughly 90% of them found once; the top ten carry approximately 3.8%. Time point: peripheral blood 6 weeks after treatment start. CDR1 and CDR2 from the germline V gene are SGHTA and FQGNSA. The V segment lost 3 bases and the J segment 1 base; nucleotides outside the gene matches: 0. The length of the CDR3 is 14 residues. The rearrangement uses TRBV7-2 and TRBJ2-1; 7 bases fit TRBD1. This TCR came from a man aged 60-69 years with urothelial cancer. The sample in question was PBMCs, obtained around atezolizumab (anti-PD-L1) treatment. CDR3 DNA sequence: TGTGCCAGCAGCTTGGGACAGTCCTACAATGAGCAGTTCTTC. This gives the protein CASSLGQSYNEQFF.